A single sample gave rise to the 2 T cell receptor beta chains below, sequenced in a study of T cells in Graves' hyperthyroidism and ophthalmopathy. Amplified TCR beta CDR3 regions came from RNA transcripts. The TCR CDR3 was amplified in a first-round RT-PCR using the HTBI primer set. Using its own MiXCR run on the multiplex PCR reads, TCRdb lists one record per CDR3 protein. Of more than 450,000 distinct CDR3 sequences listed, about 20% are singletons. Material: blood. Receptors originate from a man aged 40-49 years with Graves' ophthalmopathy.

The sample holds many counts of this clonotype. This CDR3 is CAISDPTSGREVVSYEQYF. CDR3 sequence (DNA): TGTGCCATCAGTGACCCGACTAGCGGGAGGGAGGTCGTGTCCTACGAGCAGTACTTC. This sequence joins TRBV10-3 and TRBJ2-7; TRBD2 agrees at 14 bases. Germline V lookup: CDR1 ENHRY, CDR2 SYGVKD. V lost 3 bases to trimming and J lost 1 base; unmatched junction nucleotides: 11. The CDR3 is 19 residues long.

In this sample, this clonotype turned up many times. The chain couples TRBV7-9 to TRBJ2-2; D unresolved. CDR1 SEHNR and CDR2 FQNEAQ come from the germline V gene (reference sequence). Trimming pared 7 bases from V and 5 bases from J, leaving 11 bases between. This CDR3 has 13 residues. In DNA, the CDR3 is TGTGCCAGCATCCTAAGTAAGACCGGGGAGCTGTTTTTT. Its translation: CASILSKTGELFF.